This TCR beta chain was identified in a study of cytomegalovirus exposure and HLA in healthy donors. Germline CDR1 SNHLY, CDR2 FYNNEI. Germline trimming cut 6 bases from V and 5 bases from J; bases unmatched to any gene: 7. The CDR3 has 14 residues. TCRdb keeps only in-frame clones here, not all; method: immunoSEQ multiplex PCR. The sample carries about 65,000 clones, roughly 94% recorded once. What was sequenced was PBMCs. This clonotype was sampled from a man between 18 and 35 years old in good health and CMV-seropositive. The chain links TRBV2 to TRBJ1-1, with 9 bases that match TRBD1. The CDR3 sequence is CASREQGASTEAFF. CDR3 bases: TGTGCCAGCAGAGAACAGGGGGCGAGTACTGAAGCTTTCTTT.